This record looks at one T cell receptor (beta chain) sequence and its context. Its antigen is as yet unknown. Splitting of CD4+ cells produced CD45RA+ naive and CD45RA-negative memory subsets. This sample is drawn from a study of shared clonotypes between healthy human individuals. Study outcomes and limitations: It was the few donors that limited the genetic and exposure-history diversity represented.

Method: immunoSEQ multiplex PCR; TCRdb's copy keeps in-frame clones and lacks some. The data show roughly 1,000,000 clones, about four fifths seen once. The specimen was memory CD4+ T cells from PBMCs. Indicated subset: CD45RA-negative fraction. The source of this sequence is a man younger than 35 in good health. Some clones in this sample may be carry-over from other donors' samples.

CDR3 sequence (DNA): TGTGCCAGCAGCTTAGGAGGGGGTTCGGGAAACACCATATATTTT. This translates into CASSLGGGSGNTIYF. The chain joins TRBV7-2 to TRBJ1-3; D possibly corresponds to TRBD1 (6 bases). Trimming cost V 1 base and J 4 bases, with 11 bases left between them. The germline V gene encodes CDR1 SGHTA and CDR2 FQGNSA. CDR3 length equals 15 residues.